The 28 T cell receptor beta chains below all came from one sample that was sequenced in a study of beta chain features in type 1 diabetes. The whole isolated RNA underwent reverse transcription, so sequencing captured expressed TCRB transcripts. Produced via immunoSEQ multiplex PCR; TCRdb's table is partial and in-frame only. The data show more than 85,000 clones, roughly 43% seen once. Sample: stem cell memory CD4+ T cells from blood. Every receptor here comes from a woman aged 18-29 years in good health.

The CDR3 DNA reads TGTGCCAGCAGTAAAGACTCAGGGATGGAGACCCAGTACTTC. It yields the protein CASSKDSGMETQYF. The chain employs TRBV28 and TRBJ2-5; D is perhaps TRBD1 (5 bases). V lost 5 bases, J lost 5 bases, and 15 bases lay in between. Germline CDR1 and CDR2: MDHEN and SYDVKM. The CDR3 has 14 residues.

The chain recombines TRBV6-5 with TRBJ2-1, with 8 bases identical to TRBD2. J gave up 5 bases and V 6 bases, and 9 bases lay outside the gene matches. Germline V gives CDR1 MNHEY, CDR2 SVGAGI. The CDR3 extends over 15 amino acids. CDR3 DNA sequence: TGTGCCAGCAGACCGAGCGGGAGCGGGGACAATGAGCAGTTCTTC. It specifies CASRPSGSGDNEQFF.

The V and J genes are TRBV7-2 and TRBJ2-7; D uncertain. Between the trimmed V and J ends, which lost 5 bases and 1 base, there was a span of 6 bases. Germline loops: CDR1 SGHTA, CDR2 FQGNSA. The CDR3 sequence is 12 residues long. The CDR3 sequence: CASSPQSYEQYF. Written as DNA, the CDR3 is TGTGCCAGCAGCCCTCAGTCCTACGAGCAGTACTTC.

This clone was seen a few times. The rearrangement links TRBV30 to TRBJ2-2; perhaps TRBD2 as D (5 bases). Trimming stripped 2 bases from V and 6 bases from J, with 13 bases between. CDR1 and CDR2 from the germline V gene are GTSNPN and SVGIG (reference sequence). The CDR3 covers 14 residues. DNA of the CDR3: TGTGCCTGGAGTCTGACTCGGGAATCCGGGGAGCTGTTTTTT. Translating gives CAWSLTRESGELFF.

This chain links TRBV11-2 with TRBJ2-7, with 10 bases matching TRBD2. The J segment lost 2 bases and the V segment lost 6 bases, leaving 10 bases of the junction unmatched. The CDR3 extends over 16 amino acids. CDR1 is SGHAT, CDR2 FQNNGV, per germline. CDR3 region: CASSSLAGAGAYEQYF. The CDR3 DNA reads TGTGCCAGCAGTAGCCTAGCGGGAGCTGGGGCCTACGAGCAGTACTTC.

This chain links TRBV9 with TRBJ1-4, with D unresolved. Trimming shortened V by 4 bases and J by 8 bases, and 18 bases separated the two germline ends. The germline CDR1 and CDR2 sequences are SGDLS and YYNGEE. CDR3 length equals 15 residues. This CDR3 is CASSIGSTRREKLFF. CDR3 sequence (DNA): TGTGCCAGCAGCATCGGGTCAACTCGGCGGGAAAAACTGTTTTTT.

This clone was seen only a few times. The chain couples TRBV5-4 to TRBJ2-1; no firm D call. Trimming cost V 4 bases and J 0 bases, with 8 bases left between them. The CDR3 extends over 14 amino acids. Per germline, CDR1 SGHNT and CDR2 YYREEE (reference sequence). Here the CDR3 DNA reads TGTGCCAGCAGCCAGACTGTCTCCTACAATGAGCAGTTCTTC. Encoded protein: CASSQTVSYNEQFF.

The gene calls are TRBV5-4 and TRBJ2-7, with 8 bases matching TRBD2. CDR3 size: 16 residues. The J segment lost 3 bases and the V segment lost 3 bases, leaving 11 bases of the junction unmatched. The germline CDR1 and CDR2 sequences are SGHNT and YYREEE (reference sequence). Here the CDR3 DNA reads TGTGCCAGCAGCTCCCACCGGACTAGCAGGGTCTACGAGCAGTACTTC. Translation gives CASSSHRTSRVYEQYF.

This clone was recorded a few times. V and J are TRBV28 and TRBJ2-2; 9 positions agree with TRBD2. J was trimmed by 5 bases and V by 7 bases; bases with no gene match: 5. Per germline, CDR1 MDHEN and CDR2 SYDVKM. CDR3 length: 14 amino acids. The DNA of the CDR3 is TGTGCCAGCATCGGGACTAGCCATACCGGGGAGCTGTTTTTT. Translating it yields CASIGTSHTGELFF. Filled out from reference TRBV28 and TRBJ2-2, the complete variable domain reads DVKVTQSSRYLVKRTGEKVFLECVQDMDHENMFWYRQDPGLGLRLIYFSYDVKMKEKGDIPEGYSVSREKKERFSLILESASTNQTSMYLCASIGTSHTGELFFGEGSRLTVL.

Only a few counts were recorded for this clone. This sequence joins TRBV19 and TRBJ1-1; no reliable D call. Trimming left V 1 base short and J 1 base short, with 7 bases between. Per germline, CDR1 LNHDA and CDR2 SQIVND (reference sequence). This CDR3 contains 14 residues. CDR3 residues: CASSIVGENTEAFF. In DNA, the CDR3 is TGTGCCAGTAGTATAGTGGGCGAGAACACTGAAGCTTTCTTT. Combining the CDR3 with reference TRBV19 and TRBJ1-1 gives the whole variable domain DGGITQSPKYLFRKEGQNVTLSCEQNLNHDAMYWYRQDPGQGLRLIYYSQIVNDFQKGDIAEGYSVSREKKESFPLTVTSAQKNPTAFYLCASSIVGENTEAFFGQGTRLTVV.

This clone appeared a single time. The chain is built from TRBV27 and TRBJ1-5, with D maybe TRBD1 (6 bases). The V end was cut by 5 bases, the J end by 1 base, with 12 bases between. There are 15 residues in the CDR3. Germline CDR1 is MNHEY and CDR2 is SMNVEV (reference sequence). CDR3 protein: CASSTQGLSNQPQHF. As DNA, the CDR3 is TGTGCCAGCAGTACCCAGGGGTTGAGCAATCAGCCCCAGCATTTT.

J is TRBJ2-1 and V is TRBV29-1, with TRBD2 as a possible D gene (5 bases). Deletions cut 6 bases from V and 7 bases from J, with 13 bases between. Germline values: CDR1 SQVTM, CDR2 ANQGSEA. The CDR3 is 12 residues long. As DNA, the CDR3 is TGCAGCGTCCGCGGGCTGTTGAATGAGCAGTTCTTC. As protein: CSVRGLLNEQFF.

The CDR3 is CAWSVGRVYEQYF. CDR3 nucleotides: TGTGCCTGGAGTGTCGGCAGGGTCTACGAGCAGTACTTC. V and J are TRBV30 and TRBJ2-7, with D possibly matching TRBD1 (5 bases). Trimming stripped 0 bases from V and 3 bases from J, with 9 bases between. Germline V gene sequence: CDR1 GTSNPN, CDR2 SVGIG (reference sequence). CDR3 length: 13 residues.

This clone was seen only a few times. The genes are TRBV6-6 and TRBJ2-7, with 10 bases identical to TRBD2. The CDR3 totals 14 residues. V lost 4 bases to trimming and J lost 2 bases; unmatched junction nucleotides: 2. The germline V gene has CDR1 MNHNY and CDR2 SVGAGI (reference sequence). The CDR3 nucleotides are TGTGCCAGCAGTTCTAGCGGGGGACCCTACGAGCAGTACTTC. This encodes CASSSSGGPYEQYF.

The sample holds a few counts of this clone. The chain combines TRBV14 with TRBJ2-3, with D possibly TRBD2 on 6 matching bases. The CDR3 is made up of 17 amino acids. Germline values: CDR1 SGHDN, CDR2 FVKESK. The V end was cut by 3 bases, the J end by 2 bases, with 18 bases between. The CDR3 sequence is CASSQRAGLRSTDTQYF. The CDR3 nucleotides read TGTGCCAGCAGCCAGAGGGCGGGACTCCGCTCCACAGATACGCAGTATTTT.

The sample holds a few counts of this clone. V gene TRBV19 combines with J gene TRBJ1-1; weak D call: TRBD1 (6 bases). V gave up 9 bases and J gave up 5 bases, with 16 bases separating them. The CDR3 is 13 residues long. Germline CDR1 and CDR2: LNHDA and SQIVND (reference sequence). The CDR3, as DNA: TGTGCCAGCTTGGGGTGGGGGCCGACTGAAGCTTTCTTT. Encoded protein: CASLGWGPTEAFF.

This clone occurred a few times. The chain has TRBV6-6 and TRBJ1-1; D is possibly TRBD1 (5 bases). The germline V gene encodes CDR1 MNHNY and CDR2 SVGAGI (reference sequence). CDR3 length equals 15 residues. Trimming took off 4 bases at V and 9 bases at J, with 21 bases between the two ends. CDR3 region: CASSSGGSSGGKAFF. The CDR3 region has the DNA TGTGCCAGCAGTTCCGGGGGGTCCAGCGGGGGGAAAGCTTTCTTT.

The CDR3 bases are TGTGCCAGCAGCTTAGAAGGGGCCGGTCAGCCCCAGCATTTT. It codes for CASSLEGAGQPQHF. The chain uses TRBV7-9 and TRBJ1-5; the D gene is possibly TRBD1 (5 bases). The CDR3 has 14 amino acids. The V and J ends lost 1 base and 6 bases respectively, with 10 bases between them. Germline V gene lookup returns CDR1 SEHNR and CDR2 FQNEAQ (reference sequence).

The chain is built from TRBV9 and TRBJ2-1; perhaps TRBD1 as D (7 bases). In germline, CDR1 is SGDLS, CDR2 YYNGEE. The CDR3 has 15 residues. The V end was cut by 4 bases, the J end by 5 bases, with 16 bases between. In DNA, the CDR3 is TGTGCCAGCAGCCTCGCGGGACAGCCTAACAATGAGCAGTTCTTC. Its protein product is CASSLAGQPNNEQFF.

The rearrangement joins TRBV4-1 to TRBJ2-6; D gene unclear. The CDR3 loop spans 11 amino acids. The germline CDR1 and CDR2 sequences are MGHRA and YSYEKL. Trimming cost V 11 bases and J 1 base, with 3 bases left between them. The DNA for the CDR3 is TGCGCCTCTTCTGGGGCCAACGTCCTGACTTTC. Translation: CASSGANVLTF.

CDR3 bases: TGTGCCAGCAGCCCTCAGCGGGGAGGGGAAGAGACCCAGTACTTC. Residues: CASSPQRGGEETQYF. The chain is built from TRBV7-2 and TRBJ2-5; 7 bases agree with TRBD2. CDR1 is SGHTA and CDR2 is FQGNSA in the germline V gene. Trimming at V came to 5 bases and at J to 3 bases, leaving 9 bases not matched to a gene. The CDR3 has 15 residues. Full variable domain (outside the CDR3, taken from reference TRBV7-2 and TRBJ2-5): GAGVSQSPSNKVTEKGKDVELRCDPISGHTALYWYRQSLGQGLEFLIYFQGNSAPDKSGLPSDRFSAERTGGSVSTLTIQRTQQEDSAVYLCASSPQRGGEETQYFGPGTRLLVL.

In this sample, this clone turned up a few times. J is TRBJ1-2 and V is TRBV7-9, with D unresolved. The CDR3 is 12 residues long. Trimming shortened V by 6 bases and J by 6 bases, and 11 bases separated the two germline ends. CDR1 and CDR2 (germline): SEHNR, FQNEAQ (reference sequence). The CDR3 DNA reads as TGTGCCAGCAGGGATGTCGGGAATGGCTACACCTTC. Protein product: CASRDVGNGYTF. The full variable domain, completed using reference TRBV7-9 and TRBJ1-2, is DTGVSQNPRHKITKRGQNVTFRCDPISEHNRLYWYRQTLGQGPEFLTYFQNEAQLEKSRLLSDRFSAERPKGSFSTLEIQRTEQGDSAMYLCASRDVGNGYTFGSGTRLTVV.

This clone showed up just a few times. The CDR3 DNA reads TGCAGCGTTGAATCCAGGACAGGGGGAACCGGGGAGCTGTTTTTT. Residues: CSVESRTGGTGELFF. The V and J genes are TRBV29-1 and TRBJ2-2; TRBD1 matches at 10 bases. Germline V gene sequence: CDR1 SQVTM, CDR2 ANQGSEA. V shed 2 bases and J 5 bases; nucleotides not matched to a gene: 5. The CDR3 runs 15 residues.

V and J are TRBV28 and TRBJ2-7, with 12 bases that match TRBD1. Germline values: CDR1 MDHEN, CDR2 SYDVKM. The CDR3 sequence is 15 residues long. V was pared by 3 bases and J by 7 bases, with 7 bases of the junction left unmatched. The CDR3 DNA is TGTGCCAGCAGTTTTTGGGACAGGGGGCGCGAGGAGCAGTACTTC. It codes for CASSFWDRGREEQYF.

The chain carries TRBV7-2 and TRBJ2-7; maybe TRBD2 (6 bases). The CDR3 loop spans 13 amino acids. Germline CDR1 reads SGHTA; CDR2 reads FQGNSA. V lost 5 bases to trimming and J lost 0 bases, with 8 bases between them. CDR3 region: CASSRDFSYEQYF. CDR3 DNA sequence: TGTGCCAGCAGCAGGGACTTCTCCTACGAGCAGTACTTC.

The chain recombines TRBV5-1 with TRBJ2-1; 7 bases are shared with TRBD1. The germline V gene has CDR1 SGHRS and CDR2 YFSETQ. V shed 3 bases and J 8 bases; nucleotides not matched to a gene: 5. The CDR3 has 13 amino acids. DNA for the CDR3: TGCGCCAGCAGCTCCCAAGGGGGCCATGAGCAGTTCTTC. It codes for CASSSQGGHEQFF.

The chain is built from TRBV10-3 and TRBJ1-1; tentative D call: TRBD1 (5 bases). This CDR3 has 14 amino acids. V lost 3 bases and J lost 0, with 8 bases in between. Germline V lookup: CDR1 ENHRY, CDR2 SYGVKD. CDR3 amino acids: CAISDPGVNTEAFF. The CDR3 DNA reads TGTGCCATCAGTGATCCGGGGGTGAACACTGAAGCTTTCTTT.

V usage is TRBV2 and J usage is TRBJ1-1; a possible D gene is TRBD1 (5 bases). This CDR3 is built from 17 residues. Deletions cut 3 bases from V and 4 bases from J, with 21 bases between. Germline CDR1 is SNHLY and CDR2 is FYNNEI. CDR3 nucleotides: TGTGCCAGCAGTGAGCCTCGAGCTTTGTCTAGGGGCACTGAAGCTTTCTTT. The encoded protein is CASSEPRALSRGTEAFF.